This T cell receptor beta chain was captured in a study of blood T cell repertoires in COVID-19 (dated by TCRdb to 2019 to 2021). Broadly, across the study: Samples from collaborators originated in the United States, Italy and Spain and spanned both the acute and convalescent phases of COVID-19. Subjects who had been exposed to COVID-19, were actively infected with it, or had recovered from it provided the deeply sampled blood TCRbeta repertoires that made up the dataset. A freely available public database, intended as a resource for researchers studying the immune response to SARS-CoV-2, is where the repertoires were released. Sample metadata almost always included a de-identified subject ID, COVID-19 status, age in years and sex. Where available, HLA class I and class II types were obtained from metadata supplied by the sample provider rather than from assay-based typing. Samples were obtained from the ongoing ImmuneRACE study (first 160 participants) and from some 1,300 subjects provided by 6 global collaborators. The material from the prospective study consisted of cDNA or gDNA derived from T cells, B-cell-depleted T cells, or PBMCs. Summary of the overall study and its limitations: Clinical and demographic metadata were provided uncurated, with the amount varying by source and participant.

The CDR3 sequence holds 15 residues, the cysteine and phenylalanine included. The read is trimmed to its CDR3 DNA, 45 bases read in frame from base 1. The germline V gene provides CDR1 MNHEY and CDR2 SVGAGI. Ends trimmed: V by 6 bases, J by 5 bases; bases unmatched to a gene: 8. In the case of this clone: What antigen it recognizes has not been identified. No base quality information exists; no much larger clone differs at one position.

TCRbeta CDR3 regions were amplified from genomic DNA by means of the immunoSEQ Assay, a bias-controlled multiplex PCR. For the original study's pipeline: The number of nucleated cells in each sample was estimated from the amplification of reference gene primers within the assay. To quantify the absolute abundance of each unique TCRbeta CDR3 rearrangement, sequence reads were collapsed and filtered. For each sample, productive Simpson clonality was calculated as the square root of Simpson's diversity index over productive rearrangements. The immuneACCESS repertoire file appears here via TCRdb, limited to in-frame rearrangements. These files lack a portion of the clones; in checked studies, under half of the deficit traces to unresolved V genes, and the cause of the others is not known. V, J and clone size reflect that table, while D and trimming were determined from the DNA. Present in this sample are fewer than 250,000 clones, 75% to 90% of which were seen just once. 1.1% of the sample comes from the top ten.

The collaborating institutions used their own protocols to collect whole blood in K2EDTA tubes. For TCRbeta analysis, collaborator samples were shipped as frozen whole blood, as isolated PBMCs, or as DNA extracted from either sample type. The rearrangement joined TRBV6-5 to TRBJ1-5; 9 bases in the junction line up with TRBD1. Input material: peripheral blood. The TCR sequence derives from a man aged 30 to 45 with acute or convalescent COVID-19. The CDR3 sequence is CASRASGQGHQPQHF. The DNA reads as follows: TGTGCCAGCAGAGCGTCGGGACAGGGCCATCAGCCCCAGCATTTT.